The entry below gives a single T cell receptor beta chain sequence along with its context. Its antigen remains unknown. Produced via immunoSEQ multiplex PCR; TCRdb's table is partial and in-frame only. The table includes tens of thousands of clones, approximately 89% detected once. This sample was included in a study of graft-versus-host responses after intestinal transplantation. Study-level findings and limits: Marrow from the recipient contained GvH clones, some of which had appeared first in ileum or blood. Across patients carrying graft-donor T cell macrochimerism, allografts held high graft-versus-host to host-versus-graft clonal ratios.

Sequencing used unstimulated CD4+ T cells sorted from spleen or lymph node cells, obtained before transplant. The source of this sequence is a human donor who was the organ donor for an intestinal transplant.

The CDR3 DNA reads TGTGCCAGCAGCCCAACGACAGTTAGAGACACTGGAAACACCATATATTTT. Translating it yields CASSPTTVRDTGNTIYF. The chain links TRBV9 to TRBJ1-3; D is perhaps TRBD1 (5 bases). The CDR3 sequence is 17 residues long. V dropped 4 bases and J dropped 2 bases, with 19 bases sitting between them. From germline, CDR1 is SGDLS and CDR2 YYNGEE.